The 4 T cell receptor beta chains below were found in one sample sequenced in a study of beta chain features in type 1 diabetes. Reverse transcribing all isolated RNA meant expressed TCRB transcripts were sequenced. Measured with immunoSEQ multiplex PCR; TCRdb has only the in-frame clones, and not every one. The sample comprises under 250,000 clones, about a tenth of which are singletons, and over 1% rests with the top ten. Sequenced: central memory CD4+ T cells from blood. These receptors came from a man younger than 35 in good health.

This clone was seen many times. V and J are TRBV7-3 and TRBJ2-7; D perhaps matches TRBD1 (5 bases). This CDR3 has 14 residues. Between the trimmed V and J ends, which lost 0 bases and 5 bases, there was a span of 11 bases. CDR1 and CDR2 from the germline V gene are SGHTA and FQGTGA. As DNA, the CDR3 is TGTGCCAGCAGCTTAACGGGCAGGGCCCACGAGCAGTACTTC. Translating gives CASSLTGRAHEQYF.

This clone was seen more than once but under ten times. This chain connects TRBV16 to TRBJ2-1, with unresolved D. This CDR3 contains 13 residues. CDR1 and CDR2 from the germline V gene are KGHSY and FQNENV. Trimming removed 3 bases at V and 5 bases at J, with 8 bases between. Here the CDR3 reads CASSHYPDNEQFF. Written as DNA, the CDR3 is TGTGCCAGCAGCCATTACCCGGACAATGAGCAGTTCTTC.

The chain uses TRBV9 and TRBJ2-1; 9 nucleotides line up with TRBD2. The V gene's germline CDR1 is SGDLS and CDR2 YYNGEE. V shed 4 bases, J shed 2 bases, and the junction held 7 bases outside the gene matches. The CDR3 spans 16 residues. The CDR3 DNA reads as TGTGCCAGCAGCTCCCTAGCGGGACTAACCTACAATGAGCAGTTCTTC. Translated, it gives CASSSLAGLTYNEQFF. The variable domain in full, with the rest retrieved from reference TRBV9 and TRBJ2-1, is DSGVTQTPKHLITATGQRVTLRCSPRSGDLSVYWYQQSLDQGLQFLIQYYNGEERAKGNILERFSAQQFPDLHSELNLSSLELGDSALYFCASSSLAGLTYNEQFFGPGTRLTVL.

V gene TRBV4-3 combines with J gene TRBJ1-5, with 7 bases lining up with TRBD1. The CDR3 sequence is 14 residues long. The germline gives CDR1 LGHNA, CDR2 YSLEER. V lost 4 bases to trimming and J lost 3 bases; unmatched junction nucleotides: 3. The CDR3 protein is CASSLDRDNQPQHF. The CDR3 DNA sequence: TGCGCCAGCAGCCTCGACAGGGACAATCAGCCCCAGCATTTT.